The TCR beta chain under discussion was sequenced for a study of cytomegalovirus exposure and HLA in healthy donors. Overall study results and limits: Specificity for CMV antigens was confirmed in vitro for a few of the CMV-associated chains.

This clone was seen only once. Its specificity is unknown. The protocol was immunoSEQ multiplex PCR, while the TCRdb copy is restricted to in-frame clones and leaves out a portion. The sample holds about 280,000 clones, roughly 90% seen once. Material: PBMCs. The receptor was derived from a woman aged 18-35 years in good health and CMV-seronegative.

The CDR3 DNA sequence: TGTGCCAGCAGGCCCGGGACTAGCGTTTACAATGAGCAGTTCTTC. This gives the protein CASRPGTSVYNEQFF. The rearrangement uses TRBV7-8 and TRBJ2-1; 10 bases are a match to TRBD2. Losses at the gene ends were 6 bases for V and 4 bases for J; bases not matched to a gene: 6. This CDR3 has 15 residues. The V gene's germline CDR1 is SGHVS and CDR2 FQNEAQ.